This T cell receptor beta chain was observed in a study of Ad26.COV2.S vaccination and SARS-CoV-2 variants. The germline V gene encodes CDR1 GTSNPN and CDR2 SVGIG (reference sequence). The CDR3 runs 13 residues. With 2 bases removed from V and 10 bases from J, the gap between germline ends came to 17 bases. The table came from immunoSEQ multiplex PCR; TCRdb's copy has only in-frame clones and leaves some out. The sample lists about 320,000 clones, around 84% occurring once. The treatment is: roughly 19 received Ad26.COV2.S at low or high dose, single or two shots; 5 received placebo; per-sample allocation not given. Samples analyzed were those drawn on day 63 after the first vaccine or placebo injection.

Sequencing was performed on peripheral blood, taken in a trial of Ad26.COV2.S vaccine versus placebo. The TCR sequence derives from a person between 18 and 65 years old who received the Ad26.COV2.S COVID-19 vaccine or a placebo. The chain is built from TRBV30 and TRBJ1-2; weak D call: TRBD1 (6 bases). Here the CDR3 DNA reads TGTGCCTGGAGTCTCGGGAGGGGGGAAGCCTACACCTTC. It codes for CAWSLGRGEAYTF.